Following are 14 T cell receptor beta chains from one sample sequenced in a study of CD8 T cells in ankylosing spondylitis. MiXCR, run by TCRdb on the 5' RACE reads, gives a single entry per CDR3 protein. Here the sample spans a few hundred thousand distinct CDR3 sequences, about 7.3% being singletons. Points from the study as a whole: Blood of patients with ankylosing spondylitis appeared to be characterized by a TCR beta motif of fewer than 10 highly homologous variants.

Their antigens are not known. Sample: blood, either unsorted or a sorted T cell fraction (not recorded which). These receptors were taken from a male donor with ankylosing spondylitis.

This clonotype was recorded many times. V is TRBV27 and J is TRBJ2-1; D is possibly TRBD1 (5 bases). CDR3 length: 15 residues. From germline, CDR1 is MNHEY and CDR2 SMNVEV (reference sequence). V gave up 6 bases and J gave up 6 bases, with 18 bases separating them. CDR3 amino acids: CASSLLDSVSNEQFF. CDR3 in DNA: TGTGCCAGCAGCCTTCTAGACAGCGTAAGCAATGAGCAGTTCTTC.

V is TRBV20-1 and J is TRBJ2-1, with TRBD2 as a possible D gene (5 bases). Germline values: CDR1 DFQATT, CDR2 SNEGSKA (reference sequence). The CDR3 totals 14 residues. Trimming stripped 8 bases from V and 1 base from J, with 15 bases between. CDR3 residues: CSLDTGISYNEQFF. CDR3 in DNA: TGCAGTCTCGATACCGGGATTTCCTACAATGAGCAGTTCTTC.

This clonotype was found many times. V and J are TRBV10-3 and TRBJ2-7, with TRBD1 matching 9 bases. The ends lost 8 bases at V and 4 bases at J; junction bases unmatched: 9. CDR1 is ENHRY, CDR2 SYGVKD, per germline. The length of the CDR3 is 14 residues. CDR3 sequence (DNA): TGTGCCATCGGAATTCAGGACAGGGGATACGAGCAGTACTTC. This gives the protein CAIGIQDRGYEQYF.

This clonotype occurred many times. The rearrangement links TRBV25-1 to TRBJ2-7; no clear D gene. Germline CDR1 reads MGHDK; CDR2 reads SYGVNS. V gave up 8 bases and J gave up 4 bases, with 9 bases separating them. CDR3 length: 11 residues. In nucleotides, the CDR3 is TGTGCCAGCGGGGTGGGTTACGAGCAGTACTTC. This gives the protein CASGVGYEQYF.

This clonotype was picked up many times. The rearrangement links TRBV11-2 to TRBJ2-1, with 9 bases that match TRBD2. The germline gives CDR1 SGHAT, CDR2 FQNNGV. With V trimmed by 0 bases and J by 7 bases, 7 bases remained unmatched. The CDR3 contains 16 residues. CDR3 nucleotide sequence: TGTGCCAGCAGCTTAGAATATAGCGGGAGTGGGAATGAGCAGTTCTTC. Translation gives CASSLEYSGSGNEQFF. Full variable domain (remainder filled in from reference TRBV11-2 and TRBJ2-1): EAGVAQSPRYKIIEKRQSVAFWCNPISGHATLYWYQQILGQGPKLLIQFQNNGVVDDSQLPKDRFSAERLKGVDSTLKIQPAKLEDSAVYLCASSLEYSGSGNEQFFGPGTRLTVL.

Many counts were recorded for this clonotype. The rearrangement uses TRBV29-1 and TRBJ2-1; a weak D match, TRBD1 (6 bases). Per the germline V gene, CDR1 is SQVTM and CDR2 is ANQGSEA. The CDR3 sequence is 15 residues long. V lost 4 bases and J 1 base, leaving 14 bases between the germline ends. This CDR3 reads CSVAPWGQSYNEQFF. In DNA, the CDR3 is TGCAGCGTTGCACCATGGGGGCAGTCCTACAATGAGCAGTTCTTC.

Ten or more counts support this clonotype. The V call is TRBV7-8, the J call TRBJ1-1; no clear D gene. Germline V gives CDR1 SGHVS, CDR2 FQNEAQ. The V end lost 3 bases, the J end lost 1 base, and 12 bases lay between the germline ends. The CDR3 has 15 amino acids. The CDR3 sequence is CASSLDLEGNTEAFF. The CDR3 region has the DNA TGTGCCAGCAGCTTGGACTTGGAGGGGAACACTGAAGCTTTCTTT.

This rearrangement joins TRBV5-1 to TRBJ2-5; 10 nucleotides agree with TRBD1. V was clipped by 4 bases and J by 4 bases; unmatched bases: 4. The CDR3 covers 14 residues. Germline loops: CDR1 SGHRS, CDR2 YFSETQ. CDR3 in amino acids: CASSPDRGLETQYF. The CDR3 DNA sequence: TGCGCCAGCAGCCCAGACAGGGGGCTAGAGACCCAGTACTTC.

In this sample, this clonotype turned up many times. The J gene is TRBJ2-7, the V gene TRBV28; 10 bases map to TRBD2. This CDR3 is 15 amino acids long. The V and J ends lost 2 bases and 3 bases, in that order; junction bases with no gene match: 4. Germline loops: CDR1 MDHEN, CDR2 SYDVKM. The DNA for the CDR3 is TGTGCCAGCAGTTTAACGATAGCGGGGGGCTACGAGCAGTACTTC. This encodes CASSLTIAGGYEQYF.

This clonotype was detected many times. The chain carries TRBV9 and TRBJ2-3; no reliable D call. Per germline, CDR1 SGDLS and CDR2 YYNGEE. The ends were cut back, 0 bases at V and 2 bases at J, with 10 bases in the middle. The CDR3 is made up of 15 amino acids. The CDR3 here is CASSVEVDNTDTQYF. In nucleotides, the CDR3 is TGTGCCAGCAGCGTAGAAGTCGACAACACAGATACGCAGTATTTT.

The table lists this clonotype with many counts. Here the CDR3 DNA reads TGTGCCAGCAGTTACTCACCCTATGGGACGGCGAACACCGGGGAGCTGTTTTTT. Its protein is CASSYSPYGTANTGELFF. The V and J genes are TRBV6-2 or TRBV6-3 and TRBJ2-2, with D possibly called TRBD1 or TRBD2 (5 bases each). The germline V gene has CDR1 MNHEY and CDR2 SVGEGT. The ends were cut back, 0 bases at V and 0 bases at J, with 14 bases in the middle. CDR3 length: 18 residues.

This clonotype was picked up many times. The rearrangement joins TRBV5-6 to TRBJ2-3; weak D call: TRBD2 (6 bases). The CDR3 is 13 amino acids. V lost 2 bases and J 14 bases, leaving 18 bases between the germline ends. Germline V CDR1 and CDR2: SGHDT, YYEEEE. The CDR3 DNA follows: TGTGCCAGCAGCTTCGGGACTGCGGGGAGATGGTATTTT. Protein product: CASSFGTAGRWYF.

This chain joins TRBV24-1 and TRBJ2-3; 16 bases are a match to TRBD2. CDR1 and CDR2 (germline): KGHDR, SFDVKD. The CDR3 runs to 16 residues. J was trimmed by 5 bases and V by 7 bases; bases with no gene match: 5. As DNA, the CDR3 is TGTGCCACCAGGGGACTAGCGGGGGGGCCCGAAGATACGCAGTATTTT. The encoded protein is CATRGLAGGPEDTQYF.

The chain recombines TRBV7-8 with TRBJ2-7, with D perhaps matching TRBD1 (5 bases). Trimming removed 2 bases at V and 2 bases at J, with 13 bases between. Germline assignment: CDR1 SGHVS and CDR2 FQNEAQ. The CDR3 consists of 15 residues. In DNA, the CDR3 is TGTGCCAGCAGCTTAACTCTCGACAGTACCTACGAGCAGTACTTC. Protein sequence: CASSLTLDSTYEQYF. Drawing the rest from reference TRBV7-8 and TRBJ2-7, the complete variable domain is GAGVSQSPRYKVAKRGQDVALRCDPISGHVSLFWYQQALGQGPEFLTYFQNEAQLDKSGLPSDRFFAERPEGSVSTLKIQRTQQEDSAVYLCASSLTLDSTYEQYFGPGTRLTVT.